The 23 T cell receptor beta chains below all came from one sample that was sequenced in a study of T cells in women clearing cervical HPV infection. Produced via immunoSEQ multiplex PCR; TCRdb's table is partial and in-frame only. The sample includes 10,000 to 15,000 clones. The material sequenced was blood buffy coat. The receptors were sampled from a woman aged 18-70 years with a cervical HPV16 infection that either progressed to CIN3+ or cleared (not recorded which).

Comment on this clone: An end of the junction differs from the germline gene, which may be a read error. The CDR3 extends 3 residues past the end of the read, so its final part is completed from the germline J gene. This sequence joins TRBV4-2 and TRBJ2-3; 8 positions match TRBD2. The CDR3 consists of 17 residues. Germline CDR1 reads LGHNA; CDR2 reads YNFKEQ. CDR3 residues: CASSQDRLALRTDTQYF. CDR3 bases read: TGCGCCAGCAGCCAAGATCGACTAGCGCTTCGCACAGATACG.

Remarks on this clone: Read coverage stops 3 residues before the CDR3 terminus; the germline J gene supplies the remainder. The V gene is TRBV2, the J gene TRBJ2-5; 7 bases line up with TRBD1. V dropped 6 bases and J dropped 2; count of bases not matched to a gene: 15. Germline V gives CDR1 SNHLY, CDR2 FYNNEI. CDR3 length: 17 amino acids. CDR3: CASSPGQARIGQETQYF. The DNA read from the CDR3 is TGTGCCAGCAGCCCCGGACAGGCTAGAATAGGGCAAGAGACC.

On this clone itself: The sequence runs out 3 residues before the end of the CDR3; the remainder is reconstructed from the germline J gene. The gene calls are TRBV7-2 and TRBJ2-7; 9 bases agree with TRBD1. The CDR3 extends over 15 amino acids. J lost 3 bases, V lost 5 bases, and 8 bases had no gene match. From germline, CDR1 is SGHTA and CDR2 FQGNSA. CDR3: CASSTGTGTYYEQYF. The CDR3 DNA, read in part, is TGTGCCAGCAGCACCGGGACAGGGACATACTACGAG. Full variable domain (remainder filled in from reference TRBV7-2 and TRBJ2-7): GAGVSQSPSNKVTEKGKDVELRCDPISGHTALYWYRQSLGQGLEFLIYFQGNSAPDKSGLPSDRFSAERTGGSVSTLTIQRTQQEDSAVYLCASSTGTGTYYEQYFGPGTRLTVT.

About this clone: The CDR3 is cut off 3 residues early in the read; its end comes from the germline J gene. This sequence joins TRBV23-1 and TRBJ2-4, with D possibly being TRBD1 (5 bases). TRBV23-1 is placed among ORFs of uncertain function. The CDR3 contains 13 residues. CDR3 residues: CASSQGHYYGQYF. The part of the CDR3 DNA that was read is TGCGCCAGCAGTCAAGGACACTACTATGGT.

Points on this clone: The read halts 3 residues ahead of the CDR3 end, with the missing end drawn from the germline J gene. V gene TRBV5-1 combines with J gene TRBJ1-2, with TRBD1 matching over 7 bases. V gave up 0 bases and J gave up 2 bases; unmatched junction bases: 4. The CDR3 consists of 15 residues. The germline V gene has CDR1 SGHRS and CDR2 YFSETQ. CDR3 bases read: TGCGCCAGCAGCTTGGGAACAGGGGCGAACTATGGC. It encodes CASSLGTGANYG. The entire CDR3 protein is CASSLGTGANYGYTF.

With regard to this clone: From the germline J gene comes the end of the CDR3, since the read stops 3 residues before it. This chain connects TRBV2 to TRBJ2-2; 7 bases line up with TRBD1. Germline V lookup: CDR1 SNHLY, CDR2 FYNNEI. The CDR3 is 15 residues long. Incomplete CDR3 DNA: TGTGCCAGCAGTCCCCAGACAGGGAGCGGCTCACCG. This gives the protein CASSPQTGSGSP. The full-length CDR3 reads as CASSPQTGSGSPLFF.

Remarks on this clone: Sequencing ends 3 residues short of the CDR3 end; the germline J gene provides the rest. The rearrangement uses TRBV20-1 and TRBJ2-7, with D maybe TRBD1 (5 bases). Looked up from germline, CDR1 is DFQATT and CDR2 is SNEGSKA (reference sequence). This CDR3 spans 15 amino acids. The V and J ends lost 1 base and 3 bases respectively, with 16 bases between them. This CDR3 is CSARGLLSDNYEQYF. CDR3 DNA (partial): TGCAGTGCTAGAGGACTCCTGTCGGACAACTACGAG.

Concerning this clone: The sequence runs out 3 residues before the end of the CDR3; the remainder is reconstructed from the germline J gene. The chain joins TRBV29-1 to TRBJ2-3; 8 bases match TRBD1. The CDR3 has 14 residues. CDR1 is SQVTM, CDR2 ANQGSEA, per germline. The CDR3 here is CSVESPDRVWTQYF. Partial CDR3 DNA: TGCAGCGTTGAATCCCCGGACAGGGTCTGGACG.

Notes on this clone: The read ends 3 residues shy of where the CDR3 ends; the end is completed using the germline J gene. The chain combines TRBV20-1 with TRBJ2-3, with a possible D match to TRBD2 (6 bases). The germline V gene has CDR1 DFQATT and CDR2 SNEGSKA (reference sequence). The CDR3 spans 16 residues. The sequenced part of the CDR3 DNA is TGCAGTGCTAGAGATCTTGGGTGGGGGGTCCAAGAGACG. Protein: CSARDLGWGVQET. The CDR3 in full is CSARDLGWGVQETQYF.

Notes on this clone: The read comes to an end 3 residues before the CDR3 does, leaving the germline J gene to fill in the end. This sequence joins TRBV19 and TRBJ2-2; 7 positions match TRBD1. The V gene's germline CDR1 is LNHDA and CDR2 SQIVND (reference sequence). CDR3 size: 15 residues. CDR3 region: CASSRTDRALEKLFF. The sequenced CDR3 bases are TGTGCCAGTAGTAGAACCGACAGGGCCCTCGAAAAG.

On this clone itself: Coverage ceases 3 residues before the CDR3 finishes, and the germline J gene fills in the end. The rearrangement links TRBV18 to TRBJ1-2; D perhaps matches TRBD1 (5 bases). Germline assignment: CDR1 KGHSH and CDR2 LQKENI. This CDR3 region has 14 residues. Partial CDR3 DNA: TGTGCCAGCTCACCCTCGGCCAGGGAGGAGGGC. Encoded protein: CASSPSAREEG. The whole CDR3 region reads CASSPSAREEGYTF.

A remark on this clone: The read comes to an end 3 residues before the CDR3 does, leaving the germline J gene to fill in the end. V usage is TRBV5-6 and J usage is TRBJ2-2; possibly TRBD2 for D (5 bases). The CDR3 has 13 residues. Germline assignment: CDR1 SGHDT and CDR2 YYEEEE. The CDR3 protein is CASQEGSNEKLFF. CDR3 DNA, as far as it was read: TGTGCCAGCCAAGAGGGCTCTAATGAAAAG.

Turning to this clone: The read finishes 3 residues shy of the CDR3 end, and the germline J gene is used to complete it. This rearrangement joins TRBV30 to TRBJ2-2; a possible D gene is TRBD1 (5 bases). From germline, CDR1 is GTSNPN and CDR2 SVGIG (reference sequence). This CDR3 region has 14 residues. The CDR3 reads CAWRSRQINEKLFF. The covered CDR3 bases are TGTGCCTGGAGATCTAGACAGATTAATGAAAAG.

In terms of frequency, this clone is medium-sized (0.01 to 0.1%). The read finishes 3 residues shy of the CDR3 end, and the germline J gene is used to complete it. The gene calls are TRBV29-1 and TRBJ1-1; D is unclear. Trimming cost V 7 bases and J 5 bases, with 11 bases left between them. In germline, CDR1 is SQVTM, CDR2 ANQGSEA. The CDR3 length is 11 residues. CDR3 bases read: TGCAGCGAGAGAAGAGGGACTGAA. Translating gives CSERRGTE. The entire CDR3 protein reads CSERRGTEAFF.

Points on this clone: The missing CDR3 end, 3 residues past where the read stops, is filled in from the germline J gene. The rearrangement joins TRBV20-1 to TRBJ2-3; tentative D call: TRBD2 (5 bases). The germline gives CDR1 DFQATT, CDR2 SNEGSKA (reference sequence). Trimming shortened V by 3 bases and J by 4 bases, and 14 bases separated the two germline ends. The CDR3 runs to 14 residues. Incomplete CDR3 DNA: TGCAGTGCTAGGGTGGCGCTAGCCCCAGATACG. The encoded protein is CSARVALAPDT. The whole CDR3 region reads CSARVALAPDTQYF.

A remark on this clone: This specimen includes other DNA sequences encoding the same CDR3. The part of the CDR3 DNA that was read is TGTGCCAGCAGCTTAGGAGGGGCGGGGGCGAGCAATCAGCCC. As protein: CASSLGGAGASNQP. The full CDR3 protein is CASSLGGAGASNQPQHF. The chain couples TRBV7-8 to TRBJ1-5, with a possible D match to TRBD1 (6 bases). Read data end 3 residues before the CDR3 end; the end is taken from the germline J gene. Deletions cut 1 base from V and 1 base from J, with 14 bases between. This CDR3 spans 17 amino acids. Per germline, CDR1 SGHVS and CDR2 FQNEAQ.

Worth noting for this clone: Sequencing ends 3 residues short of the CDR3 end; the germline J gene provides the rest. The rearrangement links TRBV29-1 to TRBJ1-2, with D unresolved. This CDR3 comprises 12 residues. Germline V lookup: CDR1 SQVTM, CDR2 ANQGSEA. Trimming removed 3 bases from V and 7 bases from J, with 12 bases in between. CDR3 in amino acids: CSVDLQEGGYTF. The CDR3 bases that were read are TGCAGCGTTGATTTGCAGGAGGGTGGC. The whole variable domain, filled in from reference TRBV29-1 and TRBJ1-2, reads SAVISQKPSRDICQRGTSLTIQCQVDSQVTMMFWYRQQPGQSLTLIATANQGSEATYESGFVIDKFPISRPNLTFSTLTVSNMSPEDSSIYLCSVDLQEGGYTFGSGTRLTVV.

For this clone: Read coverage stops 3 residues before the CDR3 terminus; the germline J gene supplies the remainder. The rearrangement joins TRBV2 to TRBJ2-3; maybe TRBD1 (6 bases). The germline V gene encodes CDR1 SNHLY and CDR2 FYNNEI. The CDR3 covers 13 residues. CDR3 protein: CASSVGRGETQYF. The covered CDR3 bases are TGTGCCAGCAGTGTCGGCAGGGGAGAGACG. The full variable domain, completed using reference TRBV2 and TRBJ2-3, is EPEVTQTPSHQVTQMGQEVILRCVPISNHLYFYWYRQILGQKVEFLVSFYNNEISEKSEIFDDQFSVERPDGSNFTLKIRSTKLEDSAMYFCASSVGRGETQYFGPGTRLTVL.

About this clone: The read comes to an end 3 residues before the CDR3 does, leaving the germline J gene to fill in the end. This chain joins TRBV6-1 and TRBJ2-3; D is possibly TRBD1 (6 bases). The CDR3 contains 14 residues. Germline V lookup: CDR1 MNHNS, CDR2 SASEGT. Incomplete CDR3 DNA: TGTGCCAGCAGTGGAACCGGGACAAATCAGCCG. This sequence encodes CASSGTGTNQP. The full CDR3 protein reads CASSGTGTNQPQYF.

A word on this clone: The read gets to within 3 residues of the CDR3 end, and the germline J gene fills in the rest. This sample also contains other DNA sequences that code for the same CDR3. The rearrangement uses TRBV19 and TRBJ1-3, with D perhaps TRBD1 (6 bases). Per germline, CDR1 LNHDA and CDR2 SQIVND (reference sequence). The CDR3 covers 15 residues. Trimming took 7 bases from V and 1 from J, leaving 14 bases between them. CDR3 in amino acids: CASKTQGRSGNTIYF. Partial CDR3 DNA: TGTGCCAGTAAAACTCAGGGGAGGTCTGGAAACACC.

As for this clone: With the read ending 3 residues before the CDR3 end, the germline J gene is used to fill in that end. The gene calls are TRBV6-1 and TRBJ2-5; TRBD2 aligns across 7 bases. This CDR3 has 16 amino acids. The J segment lost 5 bases and the V segment lost 4 bases, leaving 13 bases of the junction unmatched. CDR1 is MNHNS, CDR2 SASEGT, per germline. Here the CDR3 reads CASSGGTTHPVETQYF. Partial CDR3 DNA: TGTGCCAGCAGTGGGGGGACTACTCACCCGGTGGAGACC.

To note about this clone: Read sequence stops 3 residues before the CDR3 end, and the germline J gene provides the missing end. This chain uses TRBV13 with TRBJ2-2, with D unresolved. The CDR3 runs 14 residues. CDR1 and CDR2 (germline): PRHDT, FYEKMQ (reference sequence). This chain's CDR3 is CASSLGQDLKKLFF. The sequenced CDR3 bases are TGTGCCAGCAGCTTAGGGCAGGATTTAAAAAAG.

Details on this clone: The read halts 3 residues ahead of the CDR3 end, with the missing end drawn from the germline J gene. This sequence joins TRBV7-9 and TRBJ2-4, with a tentative D call TRBD2 (6 bases). The CDR3 totals 14 residues. CDR1 and CDR2 (germline): SEHNR, FQNEAQ (reference sequence). Here the CDR3 reads CASSLAGGHEPQYF. The CDR3 DNA, read in part, is TGTGCCAGCAGCTTAGCCGGGGGTCACGAGCCT.